These T cell receptor beta chains were read from a single sample in a study of beta chain features in type 1 diabetes. Method: immunoSEQ multiplex PCR; TCRdb's copy keeps in-frame clones and lacks some. Found here are a few hundred thousand clones, roughly 14% of them singletons; the top ten hold 0.015%. Specimen: naive CD4+ T cells from blood. The receptors originated from a woman aged 18-35 years with type 1 diabetes. The CDR3 runs from the conserved cysteine through the conserved F or W. The D gene is left open where the match is weak. Clone size is not always given. Where it is, it says once, few, many or a class for expanded clones.

v_call: TRBV6-6
clone_size: few
d_call: TRBD1
j_call: TRBJ2-4
cdr3_nt: TGTGCCAGCAGTTCTGGACAGGAAAACATTCAGTACTTC
cdr3_aa: CASSSGQENIQYF

v_call: TRBV18
clone_size: -
d_call: -
j_call: TRBJ2-7
cdr3_nt: TGTGCCAGCTCACCGAGACAGGAGACCTACGAGCAGTACTTC
cdr3_aa: CASSPRQETYEQYF

v_call: TRBV7-9
clone_size: few
d_call: TRBD2
j_call: TRBJ2-1
cdr3_nt: TGTGCCAGCAGCCGACGGGAGGGATCCTACAATGAGCAGTTCTTC
cdr3_aa: CASSRREGSYNEQFF

v_call: TRBV5-1
clone_size: -
d_call: TRBD2
j_call: TRBJ2-1
cdr3_nt: TGCGCCAGCAGCCTTACTAGCGGGAGCTACAATGAGCAGTTCTTC
cdr3_aa: CASSLTSGSYNEQFF

v_call: TRBV27
clone_size: -
d_call: TRBD1
j_call: TRBJ1-5
cdr3_nt: TGTGCCAGCAGTACTCAGCGGACAGGGCAGCCCCAGCATTTT
cdr3_aa: CASSTQRTGQPQHF

v_call: TRBV2
clone_size: few
d_call: TRBD1
j_call: TRBJ2-7
cdr3_nt: TGTGCCCCTGGGACAGGCCCCTACGAGCAGTACTTC
cdr3_aa: CAPGTGPYEQYF

v_call: TRBV7-9
clone_size: -
d_call: -
j_call: TRBJ1-2
cdr3_nt: TGTGCCAGCAGCTCGTCCCCGTTTGACTATGGCTACACCTTC
cdr3_aa: CASSSSPFDYGYTF

v_call: TRBV19
clone_size: -
d_call: TRBD2
j_call: TRBJ2-3
cdr3_nt: TGTGCCAGTACCCATCTAGCGGGAGGAGCAGATACGCAGTATTTT
cdr3_aa: CASTHLAGGADTQYF

v_call: TRBV2
clone_size: -
d_call: TRBD1
j_call: TRBJ1-2
cdr3_nt: TGTGCCAGCAAGGGAGACAGGGCCTATGGCTACACCTTC
cdr3_aa: CASKGDRAYGYTF

v_call: TRBV5-1
clone_size: few
d_call: -
j_call: TRBJ2-7
cdr3_nt: TGCCCGAGCGGACCCTACGAGCAGTACTTC
cdr3_aa: CPSGPYEQYF

v_call: TRBV5-6
clone_size: few
d_call: -
j_call: TRBJ1-5
cdr3_nt: TGTGCCAGCAGCTTGGGACAGGTTACCAATCAGCCCCAGCATTTT
cdr3_aa: CASSLGQVTNQPQHF

v_call: TRBV11-1
clone_size: -
d_call: TRBD1
j_call: TRBJ2-3
cdr3_nt: TGTGCCAGCAGCTCTGGACAGGTCGGTACAGATACGCAGTATTTT
cdr3_aa: CASSSGQVGTDTQYF

v_call: TRBV18
clone_size: -
d_call: TRBD2
j_call: TRBJ2-1
cdr3_nt: TGTGCCAGCTCACAGCGGGGACTAGCGGACAATGAGCAGTTCTTC
cdr3_aa: CASSQRGLADNEQFF

v_call: TRBV28
clone_size: -
d_call: TRBD1
j_call: TRBJ2-4
cdr3_nt: TGTGCCAGCAGACACGTAGTTACGGGACAGAAAAACATTCAGTACTTC
cdr3_aa: CASRHVVTGQKNIQYF

v_call: TRBV27
clone_size: few
d_call: TRBD1
j_call: TRBJ1-2
cdr3_nt: TGTGCCAGCAGTCCCGTCGTTACAGGGGGAGTGGGCTACACCTTC
cdr3_aa: CASSPVVTGGVGYTF

v_call: TRBV5-1
clone_size: few
d_call: -
j_call: TRBJ2-1
cdr3_nt: TGCGCCAGCAGCTTGAGTACTGGGAGCTCCTACAATGAGCAGTTCTTC
cdr3_aa: CASSLSTGSSYNEQFF

v_call: TRBV29-1
clone_size: -
d_call: -
j_call: TRBJ2-3
cdr3_nt: TGCAGCGGGGTAGACACGGGGACAGATACGCAGTATTTT
cdr3_aa: CSGVDTGTDTQYF

v_call: TRBV5-4
clone_size: few
d_call: TRBD1
j_call: TRBJ1-2
cdr3_nt: TGTGCCAGCAGCTCCGACCTGGACAGGGCTGTAGACTATGGCTACACCTTC
cdr3_aa: CASSSDLDRAVDYGYTF

v_call: TRBV29-1
clone_size: -
d_call: TRBD1
j_call: TRBJ1-1
cdr3_nt: TGCAGCGTTGAGGGACAGCTGAACACTGAAGCTTTCTTT
cdr3_aa: CSVEGQLNTEAFF

v_call: TRBV27
clone_size: few
d_call: -
j_call: TRBJ2-5
cdr3_nt: TGTGCCAGCAGTTTCGAGGGTAGGGAGACCCAGTACTTC
cdr3_aa: CASSFEGRETQYF

v_call: TRBV4-2
clone_size: few
d_call: TRBD2
j_call: TRBJ2-1
cdr3_nt: TGTGCCAGCAGCCAAGACGGAGGGACTAGCGGGAGGGCCTACAATGAGCAGTTCTTC
cdr3_aa: CASSQDGGTSGRAYNEQFF

v_call: TRBV7-9
clone_size: few
d_call: TRBD2
j_call: TRBJ2-1
cdr3_nt: TGTGCCAGCAGAACTAGCGGGTCGAGCTCCTACAATGAGCAGTTCTTC
cdr3_aa: CASRTSGSSSYNEQFF

v_call: TRBV18
clone_size: -
d_call: TRBD2
j_call: TRBJ2-7
cdr3_nt: TGTGCCAGCTCACCTCCGGGACTAGCGGGGATCCAGTTCTCCTACGAGCAGTACTTC
cdr3_aa: CASSPPGLAGIQFSYEQYF

v_call: TRBV18
clone_size: few
d_call: -
j_call: TRBJ2-5
cdr3_nt: TGTGCCAGCTCACGACAGCAAGAGACCCAGTACTTC
cdr3_aa: CASSRQQETQYF

v_call: TRBV29-1
clone_size: few
d_call: -
j_call: TRBJ1-1
cdr3_nt: TGCAGCGGTCACAGGGCGAACACTGAAGCTTTCTTT
cdr3_aa: CSGHRANTEAFF

v_call: TRBV28
clone_size: -
d_call: TRBD2
j_call: TRBJ2-2
cdr3_nt: TGTGCCAGCATTGCCGGGGGGGGCACCGGGGAGCTGTTTTTT
cdr3_aa: CASIAGGGTGELFF

v_call: TRBV4-1
clone_size: once
d_call: -
j_call: TRBJ2-7
cdr3_nt: TGCGCCAGCAGCCAAGCGCAAGCGGTCTACGAGCAGTACTTC
cdr3_aa: CASSQAQAVYEQYF

v_call: TRBV5-4
clone_size: -
d_call: TRBD1
j_call: TRBJ1-1
cdr3_nt: TGTGCCAGCAGCCCGCGTGGGCAGGGGGCCTCTGAAGCTTTCTTT
cdr3_aa: CASSPRGQGASEAFF

v_call: TRBV2
clone_size: -
d_call: -
j_call: TRBJ2-7
cdr3_nt: TGTGCCAGCAGGAGGGGGCTAGCGAGCTACGAGCAGTACTTC
cdr3_aa: CASRRGLASYEQYF

v_call: TRBV27
clone_size: -
d_call: -
j_call: TRBJ2-1
cdr3_nt: TGTGCCAGCAGTTTATCATCGGCAGGGGATGAGCAGTTCTTC
cdr3_aa: CASSLSSAGDEQFF

v_call: TRBV5-1
clone_size: -
d_call: TRBD2
j_call: TRBJ2-1
cdr3_nt: TGCGCCAGCTCTAGACTAGCGGCTGACAATGAGCAGTTCTTC
cdr3_aa: CASSRLAADNEQFF

v_call: TRBV28
clone_size: -
d_call: TRBD1
j_call: TRBJ2-6
cdr3_nt: TGTGCCAGCAGTCCACAGGGGTCCGGGGCCAACGTCCTGACTTTC
cdr3_aa: CASSPQGSGANVLTF

v_call: TRBV19
clone_size: -
d_call: TRBD1
j_call: TRBJ1-2
cdr3_nt: TGTGCCAGTAGTATGATCACCGGACAGGGGGCCTATGGCTACACCTTC
cdr3_aa: CASSMITGQGAYGYTF

v_call: TRBV27
clone_size: -
d_call: TRBD2
j_call: TRBJ2-1
cdr3_nt: TGTGCCAGCAGACCCCTAGCGGGAGGCTACAATGAGCAGTTCTTC
cdr3_aa: CASRPLAGGYNEQFF

v_call: TRBV30
clone_size: few
d_call: -
j_call: TRBJ1-5
cdr3_nt: TGTGCCTGGTCTAGGTACTCGACGGGCAATCAGCCCCAGCATTTT
cdr3_aa: CAWSRYSTGNQPQHF

v_call: TRBV28
clone_size: -
d_call: -
j_call: TRBJ2-7
cdr3_nt: TGTGCCAGCAGTTTAGGAGGGGACTCCTACGAGCAGTACTTC
cdr3_aa: CASSLGGDSYEQYF

v_call: TRBV12-5
clone_size: few
d_call: TRBD2
j_call: TRBJ2-3
cdr3_nt: TGTGCTGGGTACGGACTAGTCACAGATACGCAGTATTTT
cdr3_aa: CAGYGLVTDTQYF

v_call: TRBV5-1
clone_size: -
d_call: TRBD1
j_call: TRBJ2-1
cdr3_nt: TGCGCCAGCAGCCCACCGGGACAGGGCCAGAAATCGTACGGGAATGAGCAGTTCTTC
cdr3_aa: CASSPPGQGQKSYGNEQFF

v_call: TRBV30
clone_size: -
d_call: -
j_call: TRBJ1-5
cdr3_nt: TGTGCCTGGAACAGGGTCATCAATCAGCCCCAGCATTTT
cdr3_aa: CAWNRVINQPQHF

v_call: TRBV7-2
clone_size: -
d_call: TRBD2
j_call: TRBJ2-5
cdr3_nt: TGTGCCAGCAGCACGCCTCACCCCCGTGTAGCGGGGTCCCAAGAGACCCAGTACTTC
cdr3_aa: CASSTPHPRVAGSQETQYF

v_call: TRBV25-1
clone_size: -
d_call: -
j_call: TRBJ1-1
cdr3_nt: TGTGCCAGCAGTTCGCCCGCGTACACTGAAGCTTTCTTT
cdr3_aa: CASSSPAYTEAFF

v_call: TRBV7-2
clone_size: few
d_call: -
j_call: TRBJ1-1
cdr3_nt: TGTGCCAGCAGCTTAGTTGGGGGCGCCGGGTACACTGAAGCTTTCTTT
cdr3_aa: CASSLVGGAGYTEAFF

v_call: TRBV9
clone_size: -
d_call: -
j_call: TRBJ2-1
cdr3_nt: TGTGCCAGCAGCCCTCCTAGCAGTACCTCCTACAATGAGCAGTTCTTC
cdr3_aa: CASSPPSSTSYNEQFF

v_call: TRBV7-9
clone_size: -
d_call: TRBD1
j_call: TRBJ1-1
cdr3_nt: TGTGCCAGCAGCCCAAGACAGGGATCGAACACTGAAGCTTTCTTT
cdr3_aa: CASSPRQGSNTEAFF

v_call: TRBV28
clone_size: -
d_call: TRBD1
j_call: TRBJ2-5
cdr3_nt: TGTGCCAGCAGTTTTCGACAGGGGGACCAAGAGACCCAGTACTTC
cdr3_aa: CASSFRQGDQETQYF

v_call: TRBV30
clone_size: -
d_call: -
j_call: TRBJ1-5
cdr3_nt: TGTGCCTGGAGTGTCCTCCAGGGAAATCAGCCCCAGCATTTT
cdr3_aa: CAWSVLQGNQPQHF

v_call: TRBV5-1
clone_size: -
d_call: -
j_call: TRBJ2-2
cdr3_nt: TGCGCCAGCAGCTTGGACGGGAGTGGGACCGGGGAGCTGTTTTTT
cdr3_aa: CASSLDGSGTGELFF

v_call: TRBV5-1
clone_size: few
d_call: -
j_call: TRBJ2-1
cdr3_nt: TGCGCCAGCAGCCCCGTACTAGCTAATGAGCAGTTCTTC
cdr3_aa: CASSPVLANEQFF